What follows are 26 T cell receptor beta chains derived from one specimen sequenced in a study of blood T cell repertoires in COVID-19. Produced via immunoSEQ multiplex PCR; TCRdb's table is partial and in-frame only. The data hold a few hundred thousand clones, with 80% to 90% observed a single time. Material for sequencing was PBMCs or T cells enriched from blood (not recorded which). The receptor source for this set is a woman in her twenties or thirties who had recovered from COVID-19.

The chain employs TRBV7-9 and TRBJ1-4; D unclear. This CDR3 spans 15 amino acids. The germline gives CDR1 SEHNR, CDR2 FQNEAQ (reference sequence). V lost 5 bases, J lost 6 bases, and 16 bases lay in between. The CDR3 nucleotides read TGTGCCAGCAGCCACTCAAAAGGAGAGTATGAAAAACTGTTTTTT. The encoded protein is CASSHSKGEYEKLFF. Variable domain in full (rest from reference TRBV7-9 and TRBJ1-4): DTGVSQNPRHKITKRGQNVTFRCDPISEHNRLYWYRQTLGQGPEFLTYFQNEAQLEKSRLLSDRFSAERPKGSFSTLEIQRTEQGDSAMYLCASSHSKGEYEKLFFGSGTQLSVL.

The table lists this clone with a count of one. This chain uses TRBV19 with TRBJ2-3, with 9 nucleotides matching TRBD2. CDR1 LNHDA and CDR2 SQIVND come from the germline V gene (reference sequence). The V gene end was trimmed by 1 base and the J gene end by 0 bases; junction bases not matched to a gene: 5. This CDR3 is 17 amino acids long. CDR3 DNA: TGTGCCAGTAGTATAGCGGCTAGCGGGACTAGCACAGATACGCAGTATTTT. This translates into CASSIAASGTSTDTQYF.

This clone was counted only a few times. This rearrangement joins TRBV5-5 to TRBJ2-2; TRBD1 agrees at 8 bases. Germline trimming cut 2 bases from V and 7 bases from J; bases unmatched to any gene: 4. The CDR3 contains 14 residues. Germline loops: CDR1 SGHKS, CDR2 YYEKEE (reference sequence). The DNA for the CDR3 is TGTGCCAGCAGCTTCCAGGGGACAGGCGGGGAGCTGTTTTTT. It encodes CASSFQGTGGELFF.

V and J are TRBV6-4 and TRBJ1-6; D gene uncertain. V lost 2 bases and J 10 bases, leaving 9 bases between the germline ends. The CDR3 spans 13 residues. The germline CDR1 and CDR2 sequences are MRHNA and SNTAGT. The CDR3 spells CASSDLLGSPLHF. The CDR3 DNA reads as TGTGCCAGCAGTGACCTACTAGGATCACCCCTCCACTTT.

The chain couples TRBV7-9 to TRBJ2-1; weak D call: TRBD2 (5 bases). V gave up 0 bases and J gave up 15 bases, with 15 bases separating them. The CDR3 is 13 amino acids. Germline V CDR1 and CDR2: SEHNR, FQNEAQ (reference sequence). The CDR3 DNA reads TGTGCCAGCAGCTTAGCTTTGGGAGCGTGGGGGTTCTTC. Translated, it gives CASSLALGAWGFF.

The chain combines TRBV10-3 with TRBJ2-1, with TRBD2 matching 9 bases. The CDR3 extends over 15 amino acids. The junction had 12 bases not matched to a gene; V was cut back by 7 bases and J by 8 bases. The germline CDR1 and CDR2 sequences are ENHRY and SYGVKD. Written as DNA, the CDR3 is TGTGCCATCACGGGCTTGGCTAGCGGGGAGCATGAGCAGTTCTTC. Amino acids: CAITGLASGEHEQFF.

This rearrangement joins TRBV3-1 (or the pseudogene TRBV3-2) to TRBJ1-1; D gene uncertain. Trimming cost V 4 bases and J 1 base, with 13 bases left between them. Germline lookup yields CDR1 LGHDT and CDR2 YNNKEL (reference sequence). CDR3 length: 15 residues. The CDR3 protein is CASSRGGRQNTEAFF. CDR3 sequence (DNA): TGTGCCAGCAGCCGAGGCGGGAGACAGAACACTGAAGCTTTCTTT.

This clone was seen once. V gene TRBV19 combines with J gene TRBJ2-7; TRBD2 is a possible D gene (6 bases). The CDR3 is made up of 16 amino acids. Per the germline V gene, CDR1 is LNHDA and CDR2 is SQIVND (reference sequence). The V end lost 4 bases, the J end lost 2 bases, and 18 bases lay between the germline ends. The CDR3 bases are TGTGCCAGTAGTAGAGGGTCCGGGACTCTCACCTACGAGCAGTACTTC. It is translated as CASSRGSGTLTYEQYF.

The chain is built from TRBV18 and TRBJ1-1; 9 bases are a match to TRBD1. Germline trimming cut 5 bases from V and 1 base from J; bases unmatched to any gene: 2. The CDR3 sequence is 14 residues long. Looked up from germline, CDR1 is KGHSH and CDR2 is LQKENI. The CDR3, as DNA: TGTGCCAGCTCAACAGGGGGCGAGAACACTGAAGCTTTCTTT. Its translation is CASSTGGENTEAFF.

This sequence joins TRBV7-2 and TRBJ2-1, with D perhaps TRBD2 (5 bases). The CDR3 sequence is 13 residues long. In germline, CDR1 is SGHTA, CDR2 FQGNSA. The V end was cut by 7 bases, the J end by 9 bases, with 16 bases between. For the CDR3, the DNA is TGTGCCAGCACGCTCGACTACCTCCCTGAGCAGTTCTTC. Protein product: CASTLDYLPEQFF.

This chain uses TRBV28 with TRBJ1-2; tentative D call: TRBD1 (5 bases). The CDR3 is made up of 14 amino acids. Germline CDR1 MDHEN, CDR2 SYDVKM. The ends were cut back, 8 bases at V and 2 bases at J, with 15 bases in the middle. In DNA, the CDR3 is TGTGCCAGCCTAAGGGGAGGGACGAACTATGGCTACACCTTC. Amino acid sequence: CASLRGGTNYGYTF.

With regard to this clone: The junction differs from germline at one of its ends, possibly a read error. This chain links TRBV11-3 with TRBJ1-2; 7 bases align to TRBD1. Germline V lookup: CDR1 SGHNT, CDR2 YENEEA. This CDR3 spans 13 amino acids. CDR3 in DNA: TGTGCCAGCAGCTTAGATCGAAGGGACAGACCCAACTTC. It yields the protein CASSLDRRDRPNF.

The chain is built from TRBV6-5 and TRBJ1-6, with TRBD1 matching 7 bases. The CDR3 extends over 16 amino acids. V dropped 0 bases and J dropped 9; count of bases not matched to a gene: 8. Germline CDR1 reads MNHEY; CDR2 reads SVGAGI. The CDR3 loop is CASSYSKGQLGSPLHF. The CDR3 bases are TGTGCCAGCAGTTACTCGAAGGGACAGTTAGGTTCACCCCTCCACTTT.

In this sample, this clone turned up once. The chain is built from TRBV18 and TRBJ1-5, with 7 positions matching TRBD1. CDR1 is KGHSH and CDR2 is LQKENI in the germline V gene. The trim removed 4 bases at V and 7 bases at J, leaving 10 bases unmatched. CDR3 length: 15 residues. The CDR3 spells CASSQMTGREQPQHF. CDR3 DNA sequence: TGTGCCAGCTCACAGATGACAGGGAGAGAACAGCCCCAGCATTTT.

This chain uses TRBV27 with TRBJ2-3; 10 bases are shared with TRBD2. There are 15 residues in the CDR3. Germline V gene sequence: CDR1 MNHEY, CDR2 SMNVEV (reference sequence). J lost 7 bases, V lost 4 bases, and 8 bases had no gene match. In nucleotides, the CDR3 is TGTGCCAGCAGTTCCATTAGCGGGAGGAAAAATACGCAGTATTTT. This sequence encodes CASSSISGRKNTQYF.

The chain combines TRBV28 with TRBJ2-2; 9 bases map to TRBD1. The CDR3 sequence is 15 residues long. Germline V lookup: CDR1 MDHEN, CDR2 SYDVKM. V lost 4 bases and J lost 4; bases outside the gene matches: 4. CDR3 sequence: CASSWDRVFTGELFF. In DNA form, the CDR3 reads TGTGCCAGCAGTTGGGACAGGGTATTCACCGGGGAGCTGTTTTTT.

This clone was picked up one time. The chain joins TRBV7-6 to TRBJ2-2; D uncertain. The germline gives CDR1 SGHVS, CDR2 FNYEAQ. Trimming shortened V by 5 bases and J by 0 bases, and 4 bases separated the two germline ends. The CDR3 covers 13 residues. CDR3 DNA: TGTGCCAGCAGCCCCGCGAACACCGGGGAGCTGTTTTTT. This codes for CASSPANTGELFF. Full variable domain (outside the CDR3, taken from reference TRBV7-6 and TRBJ2-2): GAGVSQSPRYKVTKRGQDVALRCDPISGHVSLYWYRQALGQGPEFLTYFNYEAQQDKSGLPNDRFSAERPEGSISTLTIQRTEQRDSAMYRCASSPANTGELFFGEGSRLTVL.

The CDR3 bases are TGCAGCGTTGGGCCAGGGATCGGTCAGCCCCAGCATTTT. It translates to CSVGPGIGQPQHF. The chain has TRBV29-1 and TRBJ1-5, with TRBD1 as a possible D gene (5 bases). CDR1 is SQVTM, CDR2 ANQGSEA, per germline. The length of the CDR3 is 13 residues. V gave up 4 bases and J gave up 6 bases, with 13 bases separating them.

The rearrangement links TRBV28 to TRBJ2-1; TRBD2 aligns across 10 bases. This CDR3 is 18 amino acids long. Germline CDR1 and CDR2: MDHEN and SYDVKM. J lost 8 bases, V lost 3 bases, and 16 bases had no gene match. The CDR3 here is CASSFPPESGRAVDEQFF. The CDR3 DNA follows: TGTGCCAGCAGTTTTCCCCCCGAAAGCGGGAGGGCGGTAGATGAGCAGTTCTTC.

The chain uses TRBV19 and TRBJ1-3; D is ambiguous. The CDR3 runs 16 residues. Per the germline V gene, CDR1 is LNHDA and CDR2 is SQIVND (reference sequence). The V end was cut by 7 bases, the J end by 0 bases, with 16 bases between. CDR3 sequence: CASKKDVGSSGNTIYF. The CDR3 nucleotides are TGTGCCAGTAAGAAAGATGTGGGGAGCTCTGGAAACACCATATATTTT. Based on the CDR3 plus reference TRBV19 and TRBJ1-3, the full variable domain is DGGITQSPKYLFRKEGQNVTLSCEQNLNHDAMYWYRQDPGQGLRLIYYSQIVNDFQKGDIAEGYSVSREKKESFPLTVTSAQKNPTAFYLCASKKDVGSSGNTIYFGEGSWLTVV.

The chain carries TRBV7-9 and TRBJ1-5, with D uncertain. V lost 2 bases to trimming and J lost 7 bases, with 9 bases between them. CDR3 length equals 13 residues. Germline CDR1 and CDR2: SEHNR and FQNEAQ (reference sequence). CDR3 protein: CASSLSVWQPQHF. Written as DNA, the CDR3 is TGTGCCAGCAGCTTATCGGTTTGGCAGCCCCAGCATTTT.

In regard to this clone: Mismatch with germline at one junction end may stem from a read error. V gene TRBV29-1 combines with J gene TRBJ1-1, with TRBD1 as a possible D gene (5 bases). Germline values: CDR1 SQVTM, CDR2 ANQGSEA. This CDR3 region has 10 residues. Here the CDR3 reads CSVHSGFGIF. The CDR3 coding sequence is TGCAGCGTTCACTCAGGGTTTGGGATCTTT.

The chain couples TRBV6-1 to TRBJ1-4; tentatively, D is TRBD1 (6 bases). The V end lost 3 bases, the J end lost 4 bases, and 21 bases lay between the germline ends. The CDR3 totals 18 residues. Germline V gene sequence: CDR1 MNHNS, CDR2 SASEGT. The CDR3 DNA follows: TGTGCCAGCAGTGAGCGTTGGAGCTCGGACAGCTTTAATGAAAAACTGTTTTTT. Translated, it gives CASSERWSSDSFNEKLFF.

The CDR3 DNA sequence: TGTGCCAGCAGCCGAGCCGCAACAGGGGATCCGGACACTGAAGCTTTCTTT. Protein sequence: CASSRAATGDPDTEAFF. The chain has TRBV7-8 and TRBJ1-1; TRBD1 agrees at 7 bases. V lost 5 bases to trimming and J lost 3 bases; unmatched junction nucleotides: 15. CDR1 SGHVS and CDR2 FQNEAQ come from the germline V gene. The CDR3 has 17 amino acids.

The chain couples TRBV14 to TRBJ2-3, with D maybe TRBD1 (5 bases). V lost 4 bases and J lost 1, with 12 bases in between. This CDR3 is built from 15 residues. From germline, CDR1 is SGHDN and CDR2 FVKESK. The DNA of the CDR3 is TGTGCCAGCAGCCCAATGGGCAGGGGCACAGATACGCAGTATTTT. Its protein product is CASSPMGRGTDTQYF.

This clone came up once. The rearrangement uses TRBV28 and TRBJ2-7; 7 bases are a match to TRBD1. CDR3 size: 12 residues. The V gene end was trimmed by 7 bases and the J gene end by 1 base; junction bases not matched to a gene: 1. Germline loops: CDR1 MDHEN, CDR2 SYDVKM. Here the CDR3 reads CASKGQSYEQYF. The CDR3 coding sequence is TGTGCCAGCAAGGGACAGTCCTACGAGCAGTACTTC. Looking up the rest from reference TRBV28 and TRBJ2-7 gives the full variable domain: DVKVTQSSRYLVKRTGEKVFLECVQDMDHENMFWYRQDPGLGLRLIYFSYDVKMKEKGDIPEGYSVSREKKERFSLILESASTNQTSMYLCASKGQSYEQYFGPGTRLTVT.